These 17 T cell receptor beta chains came from one sample sequenced in a study of healthy donors' naive CD4 and CD8 T cells. A linear amplification protocol produced the TCR libraries from 500 ng of total RNA. TCRdb re-called the reads with MiXCR, one entry per CDR3 protein. The top ten clones hold about 2.3% of a sample with 150,000 to 200,000 distinct CDR3 sequences, 65% to 75% of them seen once. Sequencing was done on a sample of naive CD4+ and CD8+ T cells sorted from blood, pooled from several donors. The receptors come from a pool of human donors in good health; the sample pools cells from several healthy donors.

The J gene is TRBJ2-7, the V gene TRBV29-1, with 13 bases fitting TRBD2. Looked up from germline, CDR1 is SQVTM and CDR2 is ANQGSEA. This CDR3 has 14 amino acids. The ends lost 7 bases at V and 3 bases at J; junction bases unmatched: 6. The CDR3 DNA reads TGCAGCGCCCGGACTAGCGGGAGAATCTACGAGCAGTACTTC. It yields the protein CSARTSGRIYEQYF.

The rearrangement joins TRBV27 to TRBJ2-1; 10 nucleotides line up with TRBD1. Losses at the gene ends were 5 bases for V and 9 bases for J; bases not matched to a gene: 4. Germline V gives CDR1 MNHEY, CDR2 SMNVEV (reference sequence). The length of the CDR3 is 13 residues. The CDR3 bases are TGTGCCAGCAGTCCCGGGACAGGGGCTGAGCAGTTCTTC. The encoded protein is CASSPGTGAEQFF.

This clonotype was recorded only once. The V gene is TRBV6-5, the J gene TRBJ2-7; a weak D match, TRBD2 (5 bases). The V gene lost 0 bases and the J gene lost 2 bases, with 14 bases spanning the gap. The germline CDR1 and CDR2 sequences are MNHEY and SVGAGI. This CDR3 is built from 16 residues. The DNA for the CDR3 is TGTGCCAGCAGTTACTCTGGTGCGCGGGCCACCTACGAGCAGTACTTC. Translated: CASSYSGARATYEQYF.

This sequence joins TRBV29-1 and TRBJ2-2; weak D call: TRBD1 (6 bases). Trimming took 7 bases from V and 1 from J, leaving 10 bases between them. There are 13 residues in the CDR3. Looked up from germline, CDR1 is SQVTM and CDR2 is ANQGSEA. CDR3 sequence reads: CSANRENTGELFF. CDR3 DNA sequence: TGCAGCGCCAACAGGGAGAACACCGGGGAGCTGTTTTTT.

The gene calls are TRBV5-4 and TRBJ2-1; tentative D call: TRBD2 (6 bases). V was cut by 2 bases and J by 6 bases, with 15 bases left in between. The CDR3 length is 15 residues. The germline V gene has CDR1 SGHNT and CDR2 YYREEE (reference sequence). CDR3 region: CASSFGRGGVNEQFF. CDR3 DNA sequence: TGTGCCAGCAGCTTCGGCCGGGGCGGGGTCAATGAGCAGTTCTTC.

The chain joins TRBV29-1 to TRBJ2-3; D is ambiguous. The ends were cut back, 1 base at V and 4 bases at J, with 9 bases in the middle. The CDR3 loop spans 13 amino acids. Germline values: CDR1 SQVTM, CDR2 ANQGSEA. CDR3 loop: CSVEGASADTQYF. CDR3 DNA: TGCAGCGTTGAAGGGGCCTCGGCAGATACGCAGTATTTT.

The chain links TRBV6-5 to TRBJ2-1, with TRBD2 matching over 11 bases. This CDR3 contains 14 residues. V gave up 6 bases and J gave up 9 bases; unmatched junction bases: 7. Germline CDR1 reads MNHEY; CDR2 reads SVGAGI. The CDR3 here is CASSRSGRDGEQFF. In DNA, the CDR3 is TGTGCCAGCAGCCGTAGCGGGAGGGATGGTGAGCAGTTCTTC.

The CDR3 sequence: CASRVLVYPFDNEQFF. DNA for the CDR3: TGTGCCAGCAGAGTCTTGGTGTACCCCTTCGACAATGAGCAGTTCTTC. V usage is TRBV12-3 or TRBV12-4 and J usage is TRBJ2-1; the D is unclear. The CDR3 loop spans 16 amino acids. With 6 bases removed from V and 5 bases from J, the gap between germline ends came to 20 bases.

The J gene is TRBJ1-1, the V gene TRBV6-5; D perhaps matches TRBD1 (5 bases). Trimming stripped 3 bases from V and 6 bases from J, with 14 bases between. This CDR3 spans 14 amino acids. The V gene's germline CDR1 is MNHEY and CDR2 SVGAGI. CDR3 region: CASSYGAPSAEAFF. The CDR3 region has the DNA TGTGCCAGCAGTTATGGGGCACCCTCTGCTGAAGCTTTCTTT.

The chain recombines TRBV5-1 with TRBJ2-5; 9 nucleotides align to TRBD2. The CDR3 extends over 15 amino acids. Germline V gene lookup returns CDR1 SGHRS and CDR2 YFSETQ. After removal of 3 bases from V and 1 base from J, the junction contained 4 bases not matched to a gene. CDR3 protein: CASSSLAGPQETQYF. The DNA for the CDR3 is TGCGCCAGCAGCTCTCTAGCGGGACCCCAAGAGACCCAGTACTTC.

This rearrangement joins TRBV19 to TRBJ2-5; D gene uncertain. CDR1 and CDR2 from the germline V gene are LNHDA and SQIVND (reference sequence). The CDR3 runs 15 residues. V was cut by 7 bases and J by 2 bases, with 17 bases left in between. The CDR3 DNA follows: TGTGCCAGTATCGACCCTCGAAGGAGACAAGAGACCCAGTACTTC. Translated, it gives CASIDPRRRQETQYF.

This clonotype came up once. This chain links TRBV27 with TRBJ2-7; D is possibly TRBD2 (5 bases). Trimming removed 5 bases from V and 3 bases from J, with 20 bases in between. Germline values: CDR1 MNHEY, CDR2 SMNVEV (reference sequence). There are 16 residues in the CDR3. CDR3 in amino acids: CASSPGFVAVDYEQYF. In DNA, the CDR3 is TGTGCCAGCAGTCCGGGGTTTGTAGCTGTGGACTACGAGCAGTACTTC.

The V gene is TRBV27, the J gene TRBJ1-6; D is possibly TRBD1 (6 bases). This CDR3 region has 14 residues. Trimming took 3 bases from V and 7 from J, leaving 10 bases between them. Germline V CDR1 and CDR2: MNHEY, SMNVEV (reference sequence). DNA of the CDR3: TGTGCCAGCAGTTTGGCAGGGGCGAATTCACCCCTCCACTTT. Encoded protein: CASSLAGANSPLHF.

The chain employs TRBV12-3 or TRBV12-4 and TRBJ2-7, with a possible D match to TRBD1 (6 bases). The CDR3 consists of 17 residues. V lost 3 bases and J 1 base, leaving 19 bases between the germline ends. This chain's CDR3 is CASSLRAAPQGSYEQYF. The CDR3 nucleotides are TGTGCCAGCAGTTTGAGGGCCGCGCCACAGGGATCCTACGAGCAGTACTTC.

The V gene is TRBV28, the J gene TRBJ1-1, with a weak D call TRBD1 (5 bases). This CDR3 is built from 15 residues. CDR1 is MDHEN, CDR2 SYDVKM, per germline. V lost 2 bases, J lost 1 base, and 11 bases lay in between. CDR3 DNA: TGTGCCAGCAGTTTACGGGGGTGGGGGAACACTGAAGCTTTCTTT. Protein sequence: CASSLRGWGNTEAFF.

The chain recombines TRBV10-3 with TRBJ2-6; D is unresolved. Trimming cost V 3 bases and J 2 bases, with 11 bases left between them. Germline loops: CDR1 ENHRY, CDR2 SYGVKD. This CDR3 region has 16 residues. DNA for the CDR3: TGTGCCATCAGTGAAACGTACTACCCTGGGGCCAACGTCCTGACTTTC. It translates to CAISETYYPGANVLTF.

This chain joins TRBV10-3 and TRBJ2-5; tentatively, D is TRBD2 (6 bases). CDR1 ENHRY and CDR2 SYGVKD come from the germline V gene. CDR3 length: 12 amino acids. V lost 11 bases to trimming and J lost 3 bases, with 13 bases between them. CDR3 DNA: TGTGCCTCCTCCCCTAGCGAAGAGACCCAGTACTTC. This codes for CASSPSEETQYF.